The TCR beta chain described here comes from a study of cytomegalovirus exposure and HLA in healthy donors. CDR3 length equals 15 residues. V was trimmed by 2 bases and J by 2 bases, leaving 7 bases between them. Germline CDR1 MGHRA, CDR2 YSYEKL. As concerns this clone: Its target is unknown.

General study findings and limits: In a later analysis, V- and J-gene trimming of beta chains associated with a DCLRE1C missense variant, replicated independently.

Primers included in the PCR were 60 Vbeta and 13 Jbeta primers. Generated by immunoSEQ multiplex PCR, the TCRdb table keeps only in-frame clones and is missing some. In total, the table holds 95,000 to 150,000 clones. The sample comprised PBMCs. This clonotype originated in a young man in good health and CMV-seronegative. The V and J genes are TRBV4-1 and TRBJ2-6; D is perhaps TRBD1 (6 bases). The CDR3 nucleotides are TGCGCCAGCAGCCAAACAGGGACTGGGGCCAACGTCCTGACTTTC. Translation: CASSQTGTGANVLTF.